This is a list of T cell receptor beta chains from one sample in a study of metastatic and nonmetastatic thyroid tumors. TCRdb reanalyzed the PCR reads with MiXCR. Of some 28,000 clones listed, under 25% are singletons. Sequenced: blood. The receptors originated from a female donor with papillary thyroid cancer or a benign thyroid nodule (not recorded which). Some clones in this sample may be carry-over from other donors' samples. CDR3s include the opening cysteine and the closing phenylalanine or tryptophan. The D gene is left open where the match is weak. Expanded clones are given a class, and other clones once, few, many or no size at all.

clone size: few
J gene: TRBJ2-3
V gene: TRBV19
D gene: NA
CDR3 DNA: TGTGCCAGTAGCCTCGCCTCAGATACGCAGTATTTT
CDR3 protein: CASSLASDTQYF

clone size: NA
J gene: TRBJ1-4
V gene: TRBV4-1
D gene: TRBD1
CDR3 DNA: TGCGCCAGCAGCCAGGACAGGGCGGCAATTGAAAAACTGTTTTTT
CDR3 protein: CASSQDRAAIEKLFF

clone size: NA
J gene: TRBJ2-7
V gene: TRBV20-1
D gene: NA
CDR3 DNA: TGCAGTGCTAGGGCTAGCGTATACTACGAGCAGTACTTC
CDR3 protein: CSARASVYYEQYF

clone size: NA
J gene: TRBJ1-1
V gene: TRBV5-1
D gene: NA
CDR3 DNA: TGCGCCAGCAGCTTTTTCCTCCTCGGGAACACTGAAGCTTTCTTT
CDR3 protein: CASSFFLLGNTEAFF

clone size: many
J gene: TRBJ2-3
V gene: TRBV19
D gene: NA
CDR3 DNA: TGTGCCAGTAGTATCCTTCAGGGAACAGATACGCAGTATTTT
CDR3 protein: CASSILQGTDTQYF

clone size: few
J gene: TRBJ1-1
V gene: TRBV7-9
D gene: NA
CDR3 DNA: TGTGCCAGCAGCTCGGACAGCCTTGAAGCTTTCTTT
CDR3 protein: CASSSDSLEAFF

clone size: NA
J gene: TRBJ2-6
V gene: TRBV6-4
D gene: TRBD1
CDR3 DNA: TGTGCCAGCACGCCGGAAGGACAGGGGAGCTCTAGGGCCAACGTCCTGACTTTC
CDR3 protein: CASTPEGQGSSRANVLTF

clone size: few
J gene: TRBJ2-6
V gene: TRBV28
D gene: NA
CDR3 DNA: TGTGCCAGCAGCCTGACGATCGGGGCCAACGTCCTGACTTTC
CDR3 protein: CASSLTIGANVLTF

clone size: few
J gene: TRBJ2-7
V gene: TRBV12-3/TRBV12-4
D gene: TRBD1
CDR3 DNA: TGTGCCAGCAGTTGGACAGGAAGAGGGGTCGAGCAGTACTTC
CDR3 protein: CASSWTGRGVEQYF

clone size: NA
J gene: TRBJ2-1
V gene: TRBV27
D gene: TRBD1
CDR3 DNA: TGTGCCAGCAGTTTATTTCATTCGATGGGGACAGGGTCTTACAATGAGCAGTTCTTC
CDR3 protein: CASSLFHSMGTGSYNEQFF

clone size: NA
J gene: TRBJ1-5
V gene: TRBV12-3/TRBV12-4
D gene: TRBD1
CDR3 DNA: TGTGCCAGCAGTTTTAGCTCTACAGGGGCCCAGCATTTT
CDR3 protein: CASSFSSTGAQHF

clone size: NA
J gene: TRBJ2-7
V gene: TRBV5-6
D gene: NA
CDR3 DNA: TGTGCCAGCAGCTTGCAGGTGCGCTACGAGCAGTACTTC
CDR3 protein: CASSLQVRYEQYF

clone size: many
J gene: TRBJ2-2
V gene: TRBV4-2
D gene: TRBD2
CDR3 DNA: TGTGCCAGCAGCCAGACTAGCGGGTACACCGGGGAGCTGTTTTTT
CDR3 protein: CASSQTSGYTGELFF

clone size: many
J gene: TRBJ2-5
V gene: TRBV12-3/TRBV12-4
D gene: NA
CDR3 DNA: TGTGCCAGCAGTTTAGCCGCCGGGGGTCGAGAGACCCAGTACTTC
CDR3 protein: CASSLAAGGRETQYF

clone size: few
J gene: TRBJ2-1
V gene: TRBV10-3
D gene: TRBD2
CDR3 DNA: TGTGCCATCAGAAGCGGGGGGACGAATGAGCAGTTCTTC
CDR3 protein: CAIRSGGTNEQFF

clone size: many
J gene: TRBJ1-2
V gene: TRBV4-1
D gene: NA
CDR3 DNA: TGCGCCAGCAGCCAAGATAAGGCCTTTGGATCACGGAATGGCTACACCTTC
CDR3 protein: CASSQDKAFGSRNGYTF

clone size: many
J gene: TRBJ1-2
V gene: TRBV19
D gene: TRBD1
CDR3 DNA: TGTGCCAGTAGTAGGGGACAGGGGGCCTATGGCTACACCTTC
CDR3 protein: CASSRGQGAYGYTF

clone size: many
J gene: TRBJ2-5
V gene: TRBV5-4
D gene: NA
CDR3 DNA: TGTGCCAGCAGCTTGGACGCCGGGGGCGGGGAGACCCAGTACTTC
CDR3 protein: CASSLDAGGGETQYF

clone size: many
J gene: TRBJ1-3
V gene: TRBV7-2
D gene: NA
CDR3 DNA: TGTGCCAGCAGCTTTTGGGTTGGAAACACCATATATTTT
CDR3 protein: CASSFWVGNTIYF

clone size: many
J gene: TRBJ1-1
V gene: TRBV7-9
D gene: NA
CDR3 DNA: TGTGCCAGCAGCTCCAGGGATAGCGCTGAAGCTTTCTTT
CDR3 protein: CASSSRDSAEAFF

clone size: NA
J gene: TRBJ1-1
V gene: TRBV5-4
D gene: NA
CDR3 DNA: TGTGCCAGCAGCTGGGGTGCTGCCGGGGGGGACACTGAAGCTTTCTTT
CDR3 protein: CASSWGAAGGDTEAFF

clone size: NA
J gene: TRBJ2-6
V gene: TRBV24-1
D gene: TRBD1
CDR3 DNA: TGTGCCACCGGCCCCGGGACAGGGTTCTCTGGGGCCAACGTCCTGACTTTC
CDR3 protein: CATGPGTGFSGANVLTF

clone size: many
J gene: TRBJ1-6
V gene: TRBV7-8
D gene: NA
CDR3 DNA: TGTGCCAGCAGCAGTCTTGTTTTGGTGAATTCACCCCTCCACTTT
CDR3 protein: CASSSLVLVNSPLHF

clone size: few
J gene: TRBJ2-2
V gene: TRBV4-2
D gene: TRBD2
CDR3 DNA: TGTGCCAGCAGCCCCCGGACTAGCGGGAGGGGGACCGGGGAGCTGTTTTTT
CDR3 protein: CASSPRTSGRGTGELFF

clone size: many
J gene: TRBJ2-3
V gene: TRBV12-3/TRBV12-4
D gene: NA
CDR3 DNA: TGTGCCAGCAGCGACCCCGGGGGGCGCACAGATACGCAGTATTTT
CDR3 protein: CASSDPGGRTDTQYF

clone size: NA
J gene: TRBJ2-7
V gene: TRBV10-3
D gene: TRBD1
CDR3 DNA: TGTGCCATCAGTGAAAACCCGGGACAGGGTCACTTC
CDR3 protein: CAISENPGQGHF

clone size: few
J gene: TRBJ2-3
V gene: TRBV6-1
D gene: NA
CDR3 DNA: TGTGCCAGCTCCCGGACGGCTAGTGGGACAGATACGCAGTATTTT
CDR3 protein: CASSRTASGTDTQYF

clone size: NA
J gene: TRBJ1-1
V gene: TRBV5-6
D gene: NA
CDR3 DNA: TGTGCCAGCAGCCAGGGGAGCACTGAAGCTTTCTTT
CDR3 protein: CASSQGSTEAFF